Listed below are T cell receptor beta chains from one sample, sequenced in a study. TCRdb processed the multiplex PCR reads anew with MiXCR; each CDR3 protein has one entry. The sample lists some 880 distinct CDR3 sequences, around 3.4% occurring once. The source material was naive CD4+ T cells sorted from blood. The receptor set was obtained from a female donor with breast cancer. The CDR3 runs from the conserved cysteine through the conserved F or W. Each record gives: D gene, V gene, clone size, J gene, CDR3 protein, CDR3 DNA. The D gene is left open where the match is weak. Part of the rows lack a size; the others show once, few, many or a class for expanded clones.

D: -; V: TRBV12-3/TRBV12-4; size: medium-sized; J: TRBJ1-2; CDR3: CASSSTGLGYTF; DNA: TGTGCCAGCAGTTCCACAGGGCTTGGCTACACCTTC
D: TRBD1; V: TRBV12-3/TRBV12-4; size: medium-sized; J: TRBJ1-2; CDR3: CASSFGDRESYGYTF; DNA: TGTGCCAGCAGTTTCGGCGACAGGGAGAGCTATGGCTACACCTTC
D: TRBD1; V: TRBV12-3/TRBV12-4; size: medium-sized; J: TRBJ1-2; CDR3: CASSSPRQGYGYTF; DNA: TGTGCCAGCAGTTCCCCGAGACAGGGGTATGGCTACACCTTC
D: -; V: TRBV12-3/TRBV12-4; size: medium-sized; J: TRBJ1-2; CDR3: CASSLGQGPYGYTF; DNA: TGTGCCAGCAGTTTAGGGCAGGGGCCATATGGCTACACCTTC
D: -; V: TRBV12-3/TRBV12-4; size: large; J: TRBJ1-2; CDR3: CASTPDSNGYTF; DNA: TGTGCCAGCACCCCGGACAGTAATGGCTACACCTTC
D: TRBD1; V: TRBV12-3/TRBV12-4; size: large; J: TRBJ1-2; CDR3: CASSLGQGRHGYTF; DNA: TGTGCCAGCAGCCTAGGACAGGGACGGCATGGCTACACCTTC
D: -; V: TRBV12-3/TRBV12-4; size: large; J: TRBJ1-2; CDR3: CASSRPRVNRYGYTF; DNA: TGTGCCAGCAGCCGTCCCAGGGTTAATAGGTATGGCTACACCTTC
D: TRBD1; V: TRBV12-3/TRBV12-4; size: hyperexpanded; J: TRBJ1-2; CDR3: CASSSPGTGNYGYTF; DNA: TGTGCCAGCAGCTCCCCTGGGACAGGCAACTATGGCTACACCTTC
D: -; V: TRBV12-3/TRBV12-4; size: many; J: TRBJ1-2; CDR3: CASSRGVGNYGYTF; DNA: TGTGCCAGCAGCCGAGGGGTGGGCAACTATGGCTACACCTTC
D: -; V: TRBV12-5; size: large; J: TRBJ1-2; CDR3: CASGLVRTLPGYGYTF; DNA: TGTGCTAGTGGTTTGGTACGGACTCTTCCAGGGTACGGCTACACCTTC
D: -; V: TRBV12-3/TRBV12-4; size: -; J: TRBJ1-2; CDR3: CASSSGTESYGYTF; DNA: TGTGCCAGCAGTTCGGGGACGGAGAGCTATGGCTACACCTTC
D: -; V: TRBV12-3/TRBV12-4; size: medium-sized; J: TRBJ1-2; CDR3: CASSLASHRQNYGYTF; DNA: TGTGCCAGCAGTTTAGCCTCCCACAGACAAAACTATGGCTACACCTTC
D: -; V: TRBV12-3/TRBV12-4; size: large; J: TRBJ1-2; CDR3: CASSYGSLGIDGYTF; DNA: TGTGCCAGCAGTTACGGCAGCCTTGGGATCGATGGCTACACCTTC
D: TRBD1; V: TRBV12-3/TRBV12-4; size: large; J: TRBJ1-2; CDR3: CASSSGQGLQPNYGYTF; DNA: TGTGCCAGCAGTTCCGGACAGGGCCTGCAGCCCAACTATGGCTACACCTTC
D: TRBD1; V: TRBV12-3/TRBV12-4; size: many; J: TRBJ1-2; CDR3: CASSLKQLGQGPSYGYTF; DNA: TGTGCCAGCAGTTTAAAACAGTTGGGACAGGGGCCAAGCTATGGCTACACCTTC
D: -; V: TRBV12-3/TRBV12-4; size: medium-sized; J: TRBJ1-2; CDR3: CASSSSDRFNYGYTF; DNA: TGTGCCAGCAGTTCCTCGGACAGATTTAACTATGGCTACACCTTC
D: -; V: TRBV12-3/TRBV12-4; size: large; J: TRBJ1-2; CDR3: CASSHARSGYTF; DNA: TGTGCCAGCAGTCATGCGCGCAGTGGCTACACCTTC
D: -; V: TRBV12-3/TRBV12-4; size: medium-sized; J: TRBJ1-2; CDR3: CASTDGYGYTF; DNA: TGTGCCAGCACCGACGGCTATGGCTACACCTTC
D: -; V: TRBV12-3/TRBV12-4; size: medium-sized; J: TRBJ1-2; CDR3: CASSFRRSAYGYTF; DNA: TGTGCCAGCAGTTTTCGTAGGTCCGCCTATGGCTACACCTTC
D: -; V: TRBV12-3/TRBV12-4; size: many; J: TRBJ1-2; CDR3: CASSLSAGKNYGYTF; DNA: TGTGCCAGCAGTTTATCGGCAGGGAAGAACTATGGCTACACCTTC
D: TRBD1; V: TRBV12-3/TRBV12-4; size: medium-sized; J: TRBJ1-2; CDR3: CASSGTALPPFGYTF; DNA: TGTGCCAGCAGTGGGACAGCGCTTCCACCTTTCGGCTACACCTTC
D: -; V: TRBV12-3/TRBV12-4; size: medium-sized; J: TRBJ1-2; CDR3: CASSRGTENYGYTF; DNA: TGTGCCAGCAGCCGAGGGACGGAGAACTATGGCTACACCTTC
D: -; V: TRBV12-3/TRBV12-4; size: medium-sized; J: TRBJ1-2; CDR3: CASRPGSHRSYTF; DNA: TGTGCCAGCAGGCCCGGTTCTCATAGGAGCTACACCTTC
D: -; V: TRBV12-3/TRBV12-4; size: large; J: TRBJ1-2; CDR3: CASKAGGWYGYTF; DNA: TGTGCCAGCAAGGCAGGCGGATGGTATGGCTACACCTTC
D: -; V: TRBV12-3/TRBV12-4; size: medium-sized; J: TRBJ1-2; CDR3: CASSPSTGIYYGYTF; DNA: TGTGCCAGCAGCCCATCTACAGGGATCTACTATGGCTACACCTTC